Listed here are 4 T cell receptor beta chains from one sample, sequenced in a study of blood T cell repertoires in COVID-19. Produced via immunoSEQ multiplex PCR; TCRdb's table is partial and in-frame only. The sample contains roughly 260,000 clones, less than 90% of which appear only once. The sample consisted of peripheral blood. These receptors were obtained from a man aged 55 to 69 who had recovered from COVID-19.

V gene TRBV30 combines with J gene TRBJ1-6; D is possibly TRBD1 (5 bases). V was clipped by 4 bases and J by 2 bases, with 12 bases between them. Germline V lookup: CDR1 GTSNPN, CDR2 SVGIG (reference sequence). There are 15 residues in the CDR3. CDR3 region: CAWTTGLAYNSPLHF. CDR3 bases: TGTGCCTGGACTACAGGATTGGCCTATAATTCACCCCTCCACTTT.

The V call is TRBV2, the J call TRBJ2-3, with 10 bases aligning to TRBD1. Looked up from germline, CDR1 is SNHLY and CDR2 is FYNNEI. Trimming removed 3 bases from V and 5 bases from J; junction bases left unmatched: 5. The CDR3 contains 15 residues. The CDR3 loop is CASSDRTGGKDTQYF. For the CDR3, the DNA is TGTGCCAGCAGTGATCGGACAGGGGGTAAAGATACGCAGTATTTT.

V usage is TRBV5-1 and J usage is TRBJ1-1, with 7 bases that match TRBD1. The CDR3 totals 15 residues. Germline V gene lookup returns CDR1 SGHRS and CDR2 YFSETQ. V lost 4 bases to trimming and J lost 4 bases; unmatched junction nucleotides: 10. This CDR3 is CASSLASGGRTEAFF. CDR3 DNA: TGCGCCAGCAGCCTAGCTTCAGGGGGGCGCACTGAAGCTTTCTTT. The whole variable domain, remainder taken from reference TRBV5-1 and TRBJ1-1, is KAGVTQTPRYLIKTRGQQVTLSCSPISGHRSVSWYQQTPGQGLQFLFEYFSETQRNKGNFPGRFSGRQFSNSRSEMNVSTLELGDSALYLCASSLASGGRTEAFFGQGTRLTVV.

The chain carries TRBV12-3 or TRBV12-4 and TRBJ1-2; D is possibly TRBD1 (6 bases). The CDR3 length is 12 residues. Trimming took off 3 bases at V and 7 bases at J, with 9 bases between the two ends. This chain's CDR3 is CASSLGGPGYTF. The CDR3 DNA sequence: TGTGCCAGCAGTTTGGGGGGGCCTGGCTACACCTTC.